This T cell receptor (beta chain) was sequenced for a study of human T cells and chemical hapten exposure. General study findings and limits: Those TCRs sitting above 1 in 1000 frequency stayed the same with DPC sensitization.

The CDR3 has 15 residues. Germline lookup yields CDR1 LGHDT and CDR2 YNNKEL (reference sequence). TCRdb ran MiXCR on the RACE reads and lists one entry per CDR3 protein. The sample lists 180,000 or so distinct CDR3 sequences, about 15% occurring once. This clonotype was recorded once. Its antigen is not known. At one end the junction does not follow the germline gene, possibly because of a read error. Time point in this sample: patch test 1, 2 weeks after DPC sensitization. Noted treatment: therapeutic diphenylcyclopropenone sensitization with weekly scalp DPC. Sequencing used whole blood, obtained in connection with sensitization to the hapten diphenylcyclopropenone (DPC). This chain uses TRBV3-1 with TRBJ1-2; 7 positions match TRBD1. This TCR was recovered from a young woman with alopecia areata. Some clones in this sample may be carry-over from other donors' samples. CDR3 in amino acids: CASSPVQGVAYGYIF. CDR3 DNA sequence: TGTGCCAGCAGCCCAGTTCAGGGGGTTGCCTATGGCTACATCTTC.